This T cell receptor (beta chain) was obtained from a study of blood T cell repertoires in COVID-19. Participant age was roughly 18 to 95 years, and participants resided in around 24 US areas. Recovery meant two consecutive negative NP/OP PCR tests, professional clearance, or resolved symptoms. The CDR3 runs 16 residues. Looked up from germline, CDR1 is LGHDT and CDR2 is YNNKEL (reference sequence). Trimming stripped 1 base from V and 1 base from J, with 13 bases between. Original processing methods: Estimated nucleated cell counts came from reference gene primer amplification. Libraries were prepared by immunoSEQ multiplex PCR; TCRdb keeps only in-frame clonotypes and omits some of them. The DNA was the basis for D and trimming; V, J and clone size are from that table. The sample contains 110,000 to 150,000 clones, roughly three quarters of which appear only once.

Input material: PBMCs or T cells enriched from blood (not recorded which). The rearrangement joins TRBV3-1 (or the pseudogene TRBV3-2) to TRBJ2-5; D is unclear. The source of this sequence is a woman aged 45-60 years who had recovered from COVID-19. Written as DNA, the CDR3 is TGTGCCAGCAGCCAAGGCGACTCGAGGTTCCAAGAGACCCAGTACTTC. It encodes CASSQGDSRFQETQYF.